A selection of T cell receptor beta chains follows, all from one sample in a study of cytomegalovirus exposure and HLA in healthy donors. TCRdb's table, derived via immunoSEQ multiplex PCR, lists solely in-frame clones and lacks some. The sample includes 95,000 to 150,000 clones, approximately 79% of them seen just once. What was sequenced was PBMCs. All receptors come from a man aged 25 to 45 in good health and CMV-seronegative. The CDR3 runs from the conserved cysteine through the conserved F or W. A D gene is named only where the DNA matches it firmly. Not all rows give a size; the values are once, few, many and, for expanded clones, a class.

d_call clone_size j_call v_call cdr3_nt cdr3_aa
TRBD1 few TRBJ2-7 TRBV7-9 TGTGCCAGCAGTTCGGACAGGGTGAAAAACTACGAGCAGTACTTC CASSSDRVKNYEQYF
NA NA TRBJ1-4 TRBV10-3 TGTGCCATCAGTGAATGGGGGGGAACTAATGAAAAACTGTTTTTT CAISEWGGTNEKLFF
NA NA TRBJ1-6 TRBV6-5 TGTGCCAGCAGTAAGGGCGGGGGGGATTCACCCCTCCACTTT CASSKGGGDSPLHF
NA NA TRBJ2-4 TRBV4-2 TGTGCCAGCAGCCAAGAGATTCGGGTACTAGCCAAAAACATTCAGTACTTC CASSQEIRVLAKNIQYF
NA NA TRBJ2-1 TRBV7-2 TGTGCCAGCAGCTTAGCGGGTAGCGGCAGTCAGAATGAGCAGTTCTTC CASSLAGSGSQNEQFF
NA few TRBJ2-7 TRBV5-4 TGTGCCAGCAGCTATCAGGAGGAATCCTACGAGCAGTACTTC CASSYQEESYEQYF
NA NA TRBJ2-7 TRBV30 TGTGCCTGGAGTACAAAGAACGAGCAGTACTTC CAWSTKNEQYF
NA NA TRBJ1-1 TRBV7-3 TGTGCCAGCAGCTTCGGGGGCGGGGGGAACACTGAAGCTTTCTTT CASSFGGGGNTEAFF
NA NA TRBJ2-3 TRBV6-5 TGTGCCAGCAGTTTGGCAGGCACAGATACGCAGTATTTT CASSLAGTDTQYF
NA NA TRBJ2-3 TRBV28 TGTGCCAGCAGACTTGGGACTTCCACAGATACGCAGTATTTT CASRLGTSTDTQYF
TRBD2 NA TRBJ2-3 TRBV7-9 TGTGCCAGCAGCTTCGGACTAGCCCCAGATACGCAGTATTTT CASSFGLAPDTQYF
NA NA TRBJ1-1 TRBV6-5 TGTGCCAGCAGTTACTCGAGAGCGGGGGACACTGAAGCTTTCTTT CASSYSRAGDTEAFF
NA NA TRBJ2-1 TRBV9 TGTGCCAGCACCGGGGGGCGCGGGGACACCGAGGATGAGCAGTTCTTC CASTGGRGDTEDEQFF
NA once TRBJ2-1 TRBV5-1 TGCGCCAGCAGCTTGGCGGGTCCATCTCCGGGGCAGTTCTTC CASSLAGPSPGQFF
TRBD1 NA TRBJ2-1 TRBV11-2 TGTGCCAGCAGCTCCCCAGGGGGCGTTAATTTCAATGAGCAGTTCTTC CASSSPGGVNFNEQFF
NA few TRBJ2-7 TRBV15 TGTGCCACCAGCAGAGATCCACTAGCCTACGAGCAGTACTTC CATSRDPLAYEQYF
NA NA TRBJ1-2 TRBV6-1 TGTGCCAGCAGTGAATGGGGGGGGGAATCGAACTATGACTACACCTTC CASSEWGGESNYDYTF
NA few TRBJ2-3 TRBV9 TGTGCCAGCAGCGCGTCCACAGATACGCAGTATTTT CASSASTDTQYF
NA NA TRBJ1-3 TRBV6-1 TGTGCCAGCAGTGAAGAGCGGGGGTTTGGAAACACCATATATTTT CASSEERGFGNTIYF
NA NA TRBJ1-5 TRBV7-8 TGTGCCAGCAGCTTAGCGAGAGAGGGACAGCCCCAGCATTTT CASSLAREGQPQHF
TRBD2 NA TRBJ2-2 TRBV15 TGTGCCACCGTAGCGGGGGCCGCCGGGGAGCTGTTTTTT CATVAGAAGELFF
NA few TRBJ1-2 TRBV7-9 TGTGCCAGCAGCTTAGGGGCTGAAGCTAACTATGGCTACACCTTC CASSLGAEANYGYTF
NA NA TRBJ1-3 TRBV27 TGTGCCAGCAGACCCTCTACCTCTGGAAACACCATATATTTT CASRPSTSGNTIYF
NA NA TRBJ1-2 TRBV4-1 TGCGCCAGCAGCAGTCGGACGGGGAACTATGGCTACACCTTC CASSSRTGNYGYTF
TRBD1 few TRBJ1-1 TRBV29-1 TGCAGCGTTGGAGGACAGGGGGCCAGAGACACTGAAGCTTTCTTT CSVGGQGARDTEAFF
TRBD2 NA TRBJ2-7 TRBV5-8 TGTGCCAGCAGCTGGGGACTAGCGGGGGTGTCCTACGAGCAGTACTTC CASSWGLAGVSYEQYF
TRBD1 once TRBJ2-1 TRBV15 TGTGCCACCAGCGGGGGACAGAGCTCCTACAATGAGCAGTTCTTC CATSGGQSSYNEQFF
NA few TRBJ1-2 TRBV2 TGTGCCAGCAGTGGGATGGGGGCCCTCTATGGCTACACCTTC CASSGMGALYGYTF
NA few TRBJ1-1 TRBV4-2 TGTGCCAGCAGCCCAGGGGAGGGGGTGGATACTGAAGCTTTCTTT CASSPGEGVDTEAFF
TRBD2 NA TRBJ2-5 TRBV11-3 TGTGCCAGCAGCTTGACTAGCTCCCAAGAGACCCAGTACTTC CASSLTSSQETQYF
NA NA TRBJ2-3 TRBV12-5 TGTGCTAGCCAACAGGAAGGGCGAGATACGCAGTATTTT CASQQEGRDTQYF
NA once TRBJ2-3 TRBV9 TGTGCCAGCAGCGTAGTTGCGGAGGCTTTCGCAGATACGCAGTATTTT CASSVVAEAFADTQYF
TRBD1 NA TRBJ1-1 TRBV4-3 TGCGCCAGCAGCCAAGATGGCGGTTCAGGGGGAACTGAAGCTTTCTTT CASSQDGGSGGTEAFF
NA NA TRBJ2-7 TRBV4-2 TGTGCCAGCAGCGAAGCAGGGGACGGTTACGAGCAGTACTTC CASSEAGDGYEQYF
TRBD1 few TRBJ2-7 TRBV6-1 TGTGCCAGCAGTGTTGACAGGGTCATCTACGAGCAGTACTTC CASSVDRVIYEQYF
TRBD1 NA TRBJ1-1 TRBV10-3 TGTGCCATCAGTGACCCTGGTGGGGACAGGGGAACGGTGAACACTGAAGCTTTCTTT CAISDPGGDRGTVNTEAFF
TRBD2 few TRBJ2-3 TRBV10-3 TGTGCCATTAAAGCGGGGGTTAGCACAGATACGCAGTATTTT CAIKAGVSTDTQYF
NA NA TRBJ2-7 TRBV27 TGTGCCAGTTTGGGGCCGCGAGAGCAGTACTTC CASLGPREQYF
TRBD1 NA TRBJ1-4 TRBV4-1 TGCGCCAGCAGCCACTGGGACAGTTCTAATGAAAAACTGTTTTTT CASSHWDSSNEKLFF
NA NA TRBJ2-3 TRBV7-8 TGTGCCAGCAGTGATGCGAGTGATACGCAGTATTTT CASSDASDTQYF
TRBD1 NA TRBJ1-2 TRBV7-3 TGTGCCAGCAGGACCGACAGGGGAGGTGGCTACACCTTC CASRTDRGGGYTF
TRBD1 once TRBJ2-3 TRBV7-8 TGTGCCAGCAGCGCCGTCCGGGACAGTGTGTCGTATTTT CASSAVRDSVSYF
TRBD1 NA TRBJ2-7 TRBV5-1 TGCGCCAGCTCTCAAGGGACAGGTGCCTACGAGCAGTACTTC CASSQGTGAYEQYF
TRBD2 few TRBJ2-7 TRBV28 TGTGCCAGCACCTTACTAGCGGGGGGGGTCTACGAGCAGTACTTC CASTLLAGGVYEQYF
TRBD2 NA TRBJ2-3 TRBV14 TGTGCCAGCAGCCATACCTTGAGCGGGGGTCGGACAGATACGCAGTATTTT CASSHTLSGGRTDTQYF
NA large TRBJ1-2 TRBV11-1 TGTGCCAGCAGCTTAGCCGGGTATTACTACACCTTC CASSLAGYYYTF
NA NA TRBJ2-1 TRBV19 TGTGCCAGTAGTCGGACAGCCTACAATGAGCAGTTCTTC CASSRTAYNEQFF
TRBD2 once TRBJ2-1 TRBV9 TGTGCCAGCAGCGCGGGGACTAGCGGGGGGTACAATGAGCAGTTCTTC CASSAGTSGGYNEQFF
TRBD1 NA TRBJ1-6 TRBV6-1 TGTGCCAGCAGTGAGATGGGACAGTATAATTCACCCCTCCACTTT CASSEMGQYNSPLHF
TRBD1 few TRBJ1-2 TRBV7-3 TGTGCCAGCAGCTTAGCAGGGGGCTATGGCTACACCTTC CASSLAGGYGYTF
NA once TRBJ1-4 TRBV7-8 TGTGCCAGCAGCCAAGGACAGAGCTTCGTAGAAAAACTGTTTTTT CASSQGQSFVEKLFF
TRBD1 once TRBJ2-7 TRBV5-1 TGCGCCAGCAGCCAAACAAACAGGGGAACCGGCGAGCAGTACTTC CASSQTNRGTGEQYF
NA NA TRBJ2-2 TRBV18 TGTGCCAGCTCACCGTGGAGGCAGAACACCGGGGAGCTGTTTTTT CASSPWRQNTGELFF
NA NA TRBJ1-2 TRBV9 TGTGCCAGCAGCGTAGAGAGAACAGGGCGCTATGGCTACACCTTC CASSVERTGRYGYTF
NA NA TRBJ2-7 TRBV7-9 TGTGCCAGCAGCCGGGGGAGCTCCTACGAGCAGTACTTC CASSRGSSYEQYF
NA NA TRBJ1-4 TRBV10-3 TGTGCCATCAGTGAAAGGGGGGGCGCGGGTAATGAAAAACTGTTTTTT CAISERGGAGNEKLFF
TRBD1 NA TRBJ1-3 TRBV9 TGTGCCAGCAGCGTTACGTCCGGGACAGGGGTCTCTGGAAACACCATATATTTT CASSVTSGTGVSGNTIYF
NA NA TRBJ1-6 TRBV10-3 TGTGCTACGTGGGCGGGGAGGGGGTTTAATTCACCCCTCCACTTT CATWAGRGFNSPLHF